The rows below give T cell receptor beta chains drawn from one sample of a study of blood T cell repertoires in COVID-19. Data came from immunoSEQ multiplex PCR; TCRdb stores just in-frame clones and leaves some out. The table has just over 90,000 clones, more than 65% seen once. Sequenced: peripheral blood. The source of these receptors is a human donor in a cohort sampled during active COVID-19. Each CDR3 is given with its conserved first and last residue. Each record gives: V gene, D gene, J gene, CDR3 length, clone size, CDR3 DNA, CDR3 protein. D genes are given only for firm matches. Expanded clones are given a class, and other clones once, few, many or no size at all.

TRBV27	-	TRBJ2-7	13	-	TGTGCCAGCAGGCTAATCGGCTCCTACGAGCAGTACTTC	CASRLIGSYEQYF
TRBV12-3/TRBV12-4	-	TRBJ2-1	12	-	TGTGCCAGCAGTCCCCGTGAGCGGGAGCAGTTCTTC	CASSPREREQFF
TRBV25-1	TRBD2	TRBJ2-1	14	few	TGTGCCAGCACCGGGACTAGCGGGACCAATGAGCAGTTCTTC	CASTGTSGTNEQFF
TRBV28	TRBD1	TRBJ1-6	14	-	TGTGCCAGCACTCCTCCCGACAGGGGTACACCCCTCCACTTT	CASTPPDRGTPLHF
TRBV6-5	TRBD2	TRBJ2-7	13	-	TGTGCCAGCTTTCTAGCGGCCTACTACGAGCAGTACTTC	CASFLAAYYEQYF
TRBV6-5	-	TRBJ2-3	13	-	TGTGCCAGCAGTTTAGGGGTGCGGGATACGCAGTATTTT	CASSLGVRDTQYF
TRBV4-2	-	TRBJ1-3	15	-	TGTGCCAGCAGCTTACAGGTACTCTCTGGAAACACCATATATTTT	CASSLQVLSGNTIYF
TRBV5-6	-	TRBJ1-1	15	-	TGTGCCAGCAGCTTGCGTCCGGTGATTGGGCCTGAAGCTTTCTTT	CASSLRPVIGPEAFF
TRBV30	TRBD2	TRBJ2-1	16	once	TGTGCCTGGAGTGACTTAGCGGGGAACTCCTACAATGAGCAGTTCTTC	CAWSDLAGNSYNEQFF
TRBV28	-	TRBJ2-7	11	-	TGTGCCAGCAGTTGGGGCCTCGAGCAGTACTTC	CASSWGLEQYF
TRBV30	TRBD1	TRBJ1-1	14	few	TGTGCCTGGACCACCGACAGGGTTACGATGGAAGCTTTCTTT	CAWTTDRVTMEAFF
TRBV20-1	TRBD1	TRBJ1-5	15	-	TGCAGTGCTAGTCTCACAGGGGTAAGCAATCAGCCCCAGCATTTT	CSASLTGVSNQPQHF
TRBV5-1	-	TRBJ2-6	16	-	TGCGCCAGCAGCTTGGCCGTGTACTCTGGGGCCAACGTCCTGACTTTC	CASSLAVYSGANVLTF
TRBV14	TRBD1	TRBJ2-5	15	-	TGTGCCAGCAGCGTCTACAGGGGGCTGGGGGAGACCCAGTACTTC	CASSVYRGLGETQYF
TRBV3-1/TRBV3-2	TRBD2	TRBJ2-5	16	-	TGTGCCAGCAGCCAAGTCCGGGGGGGGCTTCGAGAGACCCAGTACTTC	CASSQVRGGLRETQYF
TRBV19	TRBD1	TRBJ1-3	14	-	TGTGCCAGCAGGGACAGGGAAACTGGAAACACCATATATTTT	CASRDRETGNTIYF
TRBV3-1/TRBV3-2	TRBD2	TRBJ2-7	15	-	TGTGCCAGCAGCCAGGTTTCTAGCGGGGGGAACGAGCAGTACTTC	CASSQVSSGGNEQYF
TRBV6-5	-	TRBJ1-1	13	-	TGTGCCAGCAGTTACAGTCCGGGTTTTGAAGCTTTCTTT	CASSYSPGFEAFF
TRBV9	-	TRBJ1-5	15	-	TGTGCCAGCAGCGGAGGAGACAGTGGAAATCAGCCCCAGCATTTT	CASSGGDSGNQPQHF
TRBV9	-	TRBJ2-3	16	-	TGTGCCAGCAGCGTAGGGCTGCGGGAAAGCACAGATACGCAGTATTTT	CASSVGLRESTDTQYF
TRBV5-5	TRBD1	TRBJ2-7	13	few	TGTGCCAGCAGCTTGCAGGGGGCCTACGAGCAGTACTTC	CASSLQGAYEQYF
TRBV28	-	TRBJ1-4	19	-	TGTGCCAGCAGTTTAACGTTAGTGGGCAGGGGAAGATCTAATGAAAAACTGTTTTTT	CASSLTLVGRGRSNEKLFF
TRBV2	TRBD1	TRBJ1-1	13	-	TGTGCCAGCAGGGAGAGGGGGCCAACTGAAGCTTTCTTT	CASRERGPTEAFF
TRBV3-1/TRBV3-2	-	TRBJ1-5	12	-	TGTGCCAGCAGCCAAGGAGATCAGCCCCAGCATTTT	CASSQGDQPQHF
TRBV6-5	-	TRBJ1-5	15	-	TGTGCCAGCAAGGAGACAGCGAGACCCAATCAGCCCCAGCATTTT	CASKETARPNQPQHF
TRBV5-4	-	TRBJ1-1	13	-	TGTGCCAGCAGCGGGGGACAGAACACTGAAGCTTTCTTT	CASSGGQNTEAFF
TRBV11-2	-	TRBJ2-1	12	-	TGTGCCAGCAGCAATACCTACAATGAGCAGTTCTTC	CASSNTYNEQFF
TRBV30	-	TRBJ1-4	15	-	TGTGCCTGGAGTACCTGGGGCCGGACCAATGAAAAACTGTTTTTT	CAWSTWGRTNEKLFF
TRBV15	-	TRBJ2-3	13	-	TGTGCCACCAGCAGAACCTACACAGATACGCAGTATTTT	CATSRTYTDTQYF
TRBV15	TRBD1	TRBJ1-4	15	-	TGTGCCACCAGCAGAGTCAGGGGGAGTGGGGAAAAACTGTTTTTT	CATSRVRGSGEKLFF
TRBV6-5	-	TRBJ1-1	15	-	TGTGCCAGCAGTCTCCAGACAGGACATAACACTGAAGCTTTCTTT	CASSLQTGHNTEAFF
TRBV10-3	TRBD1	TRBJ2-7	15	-	TGTGCCATCAGCCCGGGACAGGGATCGGAAAACGAGCAGTACTTC	CAISPGQGSENEQYF
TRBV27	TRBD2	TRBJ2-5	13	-	TGTGCCAGCAGACTAGCGGGTGTAGAGACCCAGTACTTC	CASRLAGVETQYF
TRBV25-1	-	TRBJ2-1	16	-	TGTGCCAGCAGTGACCAAGTTCGGGGTCTTTACAATGAGCAGTTCTTC	CASSDQVRGLYNEQFF
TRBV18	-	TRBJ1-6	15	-	TGTGCCAGCTCACAGGAGAGCTCCTATAATTCACCCCTCCACTTT	CASSQESSYNSPLHF
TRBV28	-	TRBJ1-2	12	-	TGTGCCAGCAGTCGGGGTGATGGTGGCTACACCTTC	CASSRGDGGYTF
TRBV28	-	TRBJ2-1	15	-	TGTGCCAGCAGCCTCGGAGGGAACGGCGGTACTGAGCAGTTCTTC	CASSLGGNGGTEQFF
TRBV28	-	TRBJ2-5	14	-	TGTGCCAGCAGTTTCCAGGGGTGGAAAGAGACCCAGTACTTC	CASSFQGWKETQYF
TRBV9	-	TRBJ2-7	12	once	TGTGCCATAGTCAGGGGAAAACACGAGCAGTACTTC	CAIVRGKHEQYF
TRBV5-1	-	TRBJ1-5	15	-	TGCGCCAGCAGCCCTTTTGGTGAGCGTAATCAGCCCCAGCATTTT	CASSPFGERNQPQHF
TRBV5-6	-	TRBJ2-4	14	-	TGTGCCAGCAGCTTGAGGGGTCTAGAGGCCATTCAGTACTTC	CASSLRGLEAIQYF
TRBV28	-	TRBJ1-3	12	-	TGTGCCACCCGCGGAGTCGGAAACACCATATATTTT	CATRGVGNTIYF
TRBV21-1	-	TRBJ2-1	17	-	TGTGCCAGCAGCGACGGGCTAGCGGGAGGGTCGGGCAATGAGCAGTTCTTC	CASSDGLAGGSGNEQFF
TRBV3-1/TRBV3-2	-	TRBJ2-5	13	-	TGTGCCAGCAGCCCCGCAGGCCGGGAGACCCAGTACTTC	CASSPAGRETQYF
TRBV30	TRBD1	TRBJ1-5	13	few	TGTGCCTGGGGTGGACAGGGGAATCAGCCCCAGCATTTT	CAWGGQGNQPQHF
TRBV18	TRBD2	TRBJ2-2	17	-	TGTGCCAGCTCACCAAAGATAGCGGGAGGGGACACCGGGGAGCTGTTTTTT	CASSPKIAGGDTGELFF
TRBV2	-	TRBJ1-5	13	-	TGTGCCAGCAGTTCGGCAGGGAATCAGCCCCAGCATTTT	CASSSAGNQPQHF
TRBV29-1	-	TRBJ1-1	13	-	TGCAGCGTTAGACAGGCCCTGAACACTGAAGCTTTCTTT	CSVRQALNTEAFF